These 28 T cell receptor beta chains share one sample of origin, sequenced in a study of T cell changes during pregnancy in multiple sclerosis. Sequenced by immunoSEQ multiplex PCR; TCRdb stores in-frame clones only, minus some. The data contain tens of thousands of clones, roughly nine tenths of them singletons. The material sequenced was peripheral blood, taken in the second trimester of pregnancy. The source is a female donor with multiple sclerosis, enrolled in a pregnancy study.

The V and J genes are TRBV7-3 and TRBJ2-7; TRBD2 agrees at 10 bases. This CDR3 is 14 amino acids long. The ends lost 4 bases at V and 3 bases at J; junction bases unmatched: 3. Germline V gene data show CDR1 as SGHTA and CDR2 as FQGTGA. The CDR3: CASSSRTSGYEQYF. The CDR3 DNA sequence: TGTGCCAGCAGCTCCCGGACTAGCGGCTACGAGCAGTACTTC.

The V gene is TRBV5-4, the J gene TRBJ1-2; tentative D call: TRBD1 (5 bases). The V end was cut by 1 base, the J end by 6 bases, with 13 bases between. Germline CDR1 reads SGHNT; CDR2 reads YYREEE (reference sequence). The CDR3 is made up of 14 amino acids. For the CDR3, the DNA is TGTGCCAGCAGCTTGATGCGGGGCGTCCATGGCTACACCTTC. Translating gives CASSLMRGVHGYTF.

The rearrangement uses TRBV6-1 and TRBJ2-7, with D unresolved. V was clipped by 2 bases and J by 5 bases, with 25 bases between them. CDR3 length: 18 residues. CDR1 MNHNS and CDR2 SASEGT come from the germline V gene. CDR3 nucleotide sequence: TGTGCCAGCAGTGAAATGACGCCAGATTACGTAGACTTTGACGAGCAGTACTTC. Translation gives CASSEMTPDYVDFDEQYF.

The chain is built from TRBV27 and TRBJ2-7; no clear D. In germline, CDR1 is MNHEY, CDR2 SMNVEV (reference sequence). Trimming took off 0 bases at V and 6 bases at J, with 12 bases between the two ends. This CDR3 region has 14 residues. The CDR3 spells CASSLSLANSEQYF. The CDR3 DNA follows: TGTGCCAGCAGTTTATCCCTCGCAAACTCCGAGCAGTACTTC.

V and J are TRBV15 and TRBJ1-2; no clear D. V was clipped by 1 base and J by 1 base, with 7 bases between them. The germline V gene encodes CDR1 LNHNV and CDR2 YYDKDF (reference sequence). The CDR3 has 14 residues. CDR3 DNA: TGTGCCACCAGCAGAGCAGGATTTAACTATGGCTACACCTTC. Protein: CATSRAGFNYGYTF. The full variable domain, its missing parts supplied by reference TRBV15 and TRBJ1-2, is DAMVIQNPRYQVTQFGKPVTLSCSQTLNHNVMYWYQQKSSQAPKLLFHYYDKDFNNEADTPDNFQSRRPNTSFCFLDIRSPGLGDTAMYLCATSRAGFNYGYTFGSGTRLTVV.

This clone appeared a single time. A read error may account for a junction end that differs from germline. CDR3 sequence reads: CATSLFILSRQTYEQYF. The CDR3 nucleotides are TGTGCCACCAGCTTGTTTATTCTGAGTCGACAGACCTACGAGCAGTACTTC. The rearrangement uses TRBV5-5 and TRBJ2-7, with D possibly being TRBD1 (5 bases). This CDR3 is 17 amino acids long. Germline CDR1 is SGHKS and CDR2 is YYEKEE (reference sequence).

The chain joins TRBV25-1 to TRBJ1-5; a possible D gene is TRBD1 (5 bases). Trimming pared 1 base from V and 2 bases from J, leaving 6 bases between. This CDR3 region has 14 residues. Germline lookup yields CDR1 MGHDK and CDR2 SYGVNS. The CDR3 sequence is CASSEWGGNQPQHF. The CDR3 DNA follows: TGTGCCAGCAGTGAATGGGGGGGCAATCAGCCCCAGCATTTT. The full variable domain, completed using reference TRBV25-1 and TRBJ1-5, is EADIYQTPRYLVIGTGKKITLECSQTMGHDKMYWYQQDPGMELHLIHYSYGVNSTEKGDLSSESTVSRIRTEHFPLTLESARPSHTSQYLCASSEWGGNQPQHFGDGTRLSIL.

V usage is TRBV20-1 and J usage is TRBJ2-7, with a tentative D call TRBD1 (5 bases). The CDR3 consists of 11 residues. V was trimmed by 3 bases and J by 6 bases, leaving 9 bases between them. From germline, CDR1 is DFQATT and CDR2 SNEGSKA (reference sequence). The CDR3 is CSASQGSEQYF. The CDR3 DNA reads TGCAGTGCTAGTCAGGGCTCCGAGCAGTACTTC.

V gene TRBV7-3 combines with J gene TRBJ2-3; D gene unclear. V lost 4 bases, J lost 2 bases, and 10 bases lay in between. Germline CDR1 reads SGHTA; CDR2 reads FQGTGA. The CDR3 covers 14 residues. CDR3: CASSSTANTDTQYF. CDR3 nucleotides: TGTGCCAGCAGCTCGACTGCGAACACAGATACGCAGTATTTT.

The sample holds a few counts of this clone. Here the CDR3 reads CASSLVGGQGGTEAFF. CDR3 nucleotide sequence: TGCGCCAGCAGCTTGGTTGGGGGACAGGGAGGGACTGAAGCTTTCTTT. The chain recombines TRBV5-1 with TRBJ1-1, with TRBD1 matching over 9 bases. The V gene end was trimmed by 0 bases and the J gene end by 5 bases; junction bases not matched to a gene: 8. Germline assignment: CDR1 SGHRS and CDR2 YFSETQ. The CDR3 is made up of 16 amino acids.

In DNA, the CDR3 is TGCGCCTGGGACAAGCGAGGCGGTGAAGCTTTCTTT. Translated, it gives CAWDKRGGEAFF. This chain connects TRBV5-1 to TRBJ1-1, with a possible D match to TRBD1 (6 bases). CDR1 is SGHRS, CDR2 YFSETQ, per germline. Trimming left V 10 bases short and J 7 bases short, with 17 bases between. The CDR3 is 12 residues long.

The V and J genes are TRBV2 and TRBJ2-7; 7 nucleotides agree with TRBD1. The germline V gene has CDR1 SNHLY and CDR2 FYNNEI. The CDR3 is 13 residues long. The V and J ends lost 7 bases and 4 bases, in that order; junction bases with no gene match: 7. CDR3 sequence (DNA): TGTGCCAGCATTGTGGGACAGTCATACGAGCAGTACTTC. Encoded protein: CASIVGQSYEQYF. Complete variable domain (other parts from reference TRBV2 and TRBJ2-7): EPEVTQTPSHQVTQMGQEVILRCVPISNHLYFYWYRQILGQKVEFLVSFYNNEISEKSEIFDDQFSVERPDGSNFTLKIRSTKLEDSAMYFCASIVGQSYEQYFGPGTRLTVT.

This chain joins TRBV5-6 and TRBJ2-7; tentatively, D is TRBD1 (6 bases). The V and J ends lost 1 base and 5 bases respectively, with 13 bases between them. CDR1 and CDR2 (germline): SGHDT, YYEEEE. The CDR3 has 14 amino acids. CDR3 nucleotide sequence: TGTGCCAGCAGCTTGAGGGCAGGGACACACGAGCAGTACTTC. This codes for CASSLRAGTHEQYF.

The CDR3 DNA follows: TGTGCCAGCAGCGCGACGGCGGGGGGCGGGGGGACCCAGTACTTC. As protein: CASSATAGGGGTQYF. The J gene is TRBJ2-5, the V gene TRBV9; 8 positions agree with TRBD2. Germline assignment: CDR1 SGDLS and CDR2 YYNGEE. The junction had 11 bases not matched to a gene; V was cut back by 3 bases and J by 7 bases. CDR3 length equals 15 residues.

J is TRBJ1-4 and V is TRBV30, with D perhaps matching TRBD1 (6 bases). V lost 2 bases to trimming and J lost 3 bases, with 13 bases between them. The germline V gene has CDR1 GTSNPN and CDR2 SVGIG (reference sequence). This CDR3 has 15 residues. The CDR3 coding sequence is TGTGCCTGGAGTATGGACAGTAAAGCTAATGAAAAACTGTTTTTT. Translated, it gives CAWSMDSKANEKLFF.

The chain employs TRBV12-5 and TRBJ2-3; D might be TRBD2 (6 bases). The germline V gene encodes CDR1 LGHNT and CDR2 FRNRAP. V shed 2 bases and J shed 4 bases, with 13 bases lying between them. The CDR3 spans 15 residues. The CDR3 DNA sequence: TGTGCTAGTGGTTTGTGGGGGGAGCGTTCAGATACGCAGTATTTT. Protein sequence: CASGLWGERSDTQYF.

V and J are TRBV4-3 and TRBJ2-7; TRBD2 aligns across 9 bases. After removal of 4 bases from V and 2 bases from J, the junction contained 18 bases not matched to a gene. Per the germline V gene, CDR1 is LGHNA and CDR2 is YSLEER. The length of the CDR3 is 19 residues. CDR3 residues: CASSPRGGGASLVPYEQYF. CDR3 nucleotides: TGCGCCAGCAGCCCAAGGGGCGGGGGGGCAAGTCTCGTCCCCTACGAGCAGTACTTC.

CDR3 nucleotides: TGTGCCAGCAGTTACCTAGGGACAGGGGGATCACCCCTCCACTTT. It is translated as CASSYLGTGGSPLHF. The J gene is TRBJ1-6, the V gene TRBV6-5; 11 bases line up with TRBD1. V gave up 2 bases and J gave up 10 bases; unmatched junction bases: 4. The CDR3 spans 15 residues. The germline CDR1 and CDR2 sequences are MNHEY and SVGAGI.

The rearrangement links TRBV2 to TRBJ1-6; TRBD1 matches at 7 bases. The CDR3 totals 15 residues. CDR1 and CDR2 from the germline V gene are SNHLY and FYNNEI. The ends lost 6 bases at V and 7 bases at J; junction bases unmatched: 9. The CDR3 reads CASRPQGTMNSPLHF. As DNA, the CDR3 is TGTGCCAGCAGGCCACAGGGGACGATGAATTCACCCCTCCACTTT.

Written as DNA, the CDR3 is TGTGCCAGCAGCGCCCGGGACAGGGGGCCGTACGAGCAGTACTTC. Translating gives CASSARDRGPYEQYF. The chain recombines TRBV7-9 with TRBJ2-7; 12 bases fit TRBD1. V shed 5 bases, J shed 4 bases, and the junction held 6 bases outside the gene matches. This CDR3 is built from 15 residues. Germline V gene data show CDR1 as SEHNR and CDR2 as FQNEAQ (reference sequence).

CDR3 bases: TGTGCCAGCACCATCGCCGGAGGGTACGAGCAGTACTTC. It specifies CASTIAGGYEQYF. J is TRBJ2-7 and V is TRBV6-5; possible D gene TRBD2, 6 bases. V lost 7 bases and J 4 bases, leaving 14 bases between the germline ends. In germline, CDR1 is MNHEY, CDR2 SVGAGI. The CDR3 runs 13 residues.

The chain has TRBV14 and TRBJ1-2, with 10 bases matching TRBD1. This CDR3 spans 19 amino acids. Germline CDR1 is SGHDN and CDR2 is FVKESK. J gave up 6 bases and V 0 bases, and 16 bases lay outside the gene matches. CDR3 bases: TGTGCCAGCAGCCAAGACGGGCGTGTGGGGACAGGGGAACTTAATGGCTACACCTTC. This translates into CASSQDGRVGTGELNGYTF.

In its sample, this clone was seen once. This chain links TRBV5-4 with TRBJ2-1, with 7 bases aligning to TRBD1. Losses at the gene ends were 3 bases for V and 6 bases for J; bases not matched to a gene: 3. This CDR3 contains 13 residues. Germline V gives CDR1 SGHNT, CDR2 YYREEE (reference sequence). CDR3 in amino acids: CASSSTGSNEQFF. CDR3 coding DNA: TGTGCCAGCAGCTCGACAGGGAGCAATGAGCAGTTCTTC.

The rearrangement joins TRBV7-8 to TRBJ2-2; TRBD1 aligns across 8 bases. The CDR3 consists of 17 residues. CDR1 and CDR2 (germline): SGHVS, FQNEAQ. V was pared by 1 base and J by 5 bases, with 9 bases of the junction left unmatched. CDR3 in amino acids: CASSLGSWTGRTGELFF. The CDR3 DNA follows: TGTGCCAGCAGCTTAGGGTCCTGGACAGGGAGGACCGGGGAGCTGTTTTTT.

The J gene is TRBJ1-3, the V gene TRBV6-5; the D is unclear. Germline loops: CDR1 MNHEY, CDR2 SVGAGI. Trimming removed 4 bases at V and 4 bases at J, with 5 bases between. The CDR3 is 12 amino acids. CDR3 residues: CASSSLGNTIYF. CDR3 bases: TGTGCCAGCAGTTCCCTCGGAAACACCATATATTTT.

The genes are TRBV27 and TRBJ1-6; D gene unclear. The CDR3 is 15 amino acids. V dropped 5 bases and J dropped 2 bases, with 10 bases sitting between them. From germline, CDR1 is MNHEY and CDR2 SMNVEV (reference sequence). The CDR3 here is CASSPRDAYNSPLHF. CDR3 DNA: TGTGCCAGCAGTCCCCGGGATGCCTATAATTCACCCCTCCACTTT.

The chain joins TRBV6-5 to TRBJ2-7, with 9 bases identical to TRBD1. This CDR3 is built from 16 residues. Germline V lookup: CDR1 MNHEY, CDR2 SVGAGI. V shed 0 bases, J shed 3 bases, and the junction held 6 bases outside the gene matches. This chain's CDR3 is CASSYSKLGQGYEQYF. CDR3 DNA: TGTGCCAGCAGTTACTCGAAGCTGGGACAGGGCTACGAGCAGTACTTC.

CDR3 region: CASRRDLSTEAFF. The CDR3 nucleotides are TGTGCCAGCCGACGGGACTTAAGCACTGAAGCTTTCTTT. The chain recombines TRBV6-6 with TRBJ1-1; TRBD1 is a possible D gene (5 bases). Germline CDR1 and CDR2: MNHNY and SVGAGI (reference sequence). CDR3 size: 13 residues. V was cut by 8 bases and J by 4 bases, with 14 bases left in between.